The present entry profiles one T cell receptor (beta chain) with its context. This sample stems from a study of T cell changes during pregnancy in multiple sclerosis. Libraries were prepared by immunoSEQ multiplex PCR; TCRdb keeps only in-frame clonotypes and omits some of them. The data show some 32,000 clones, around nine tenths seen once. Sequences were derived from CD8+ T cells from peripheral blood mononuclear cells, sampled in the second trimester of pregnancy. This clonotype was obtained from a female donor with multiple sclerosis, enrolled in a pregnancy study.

Here the CDR3 DNA reads TGTGCCAGCAGCCAAATGACTAGCGGATACACCGATGAGCAGTTCTTC. Protein: CASSQMTSGYTDEQFF. V usage is TRBV5-4 and J usage is TRBJ2-1, with TRBD2 matching over 9 bases. The ends lost 4 bases at V and 8 bases at J; junction bases unmatched: 13. The CDR3 runs 16 residues. Germline V CDR1 and CDR2: SGHNT, YYREEE (reference sequence).